A selection of T cell receptor beta chains follows, all from one sample in a study of T cell responses to AZD1222 COVID-19 vaccine. Clones were sequenced by immunoSEQ multiplex PCR, and TCRdb holds only the in-frame ones, with some missing. The data contain roughly 190,000 clones, roughly 90% of them singletons. The sample was peripheral blood, taken on day 0 of AZD1222 vaccination. The receptors were sampled from an adult in good health. Each CDR3 is given with its conserved first and last residue. D genes are given only for firm matches. Rows give clone size only sometimes, using once, few, many, or a class for an expanded clone.

j_call	d_call	clone_size	cdr3_length	v_call	cdr3_nt	cdr3_aa
TRBJ1-1	TRBD1	-	15	TRBV27	TGTGCCAGCAGTTTTGGAGGGGGCCGTGGCACTGAAGCTTTCTTT	CASSFGGGRGTEAFF
TRBJ2-7	TRBD2	-	15	TRBV7-9	TGTGCCAGCAGGTCGAGCGGGGGGGCCAGATACGAGCAGTACTTC	CASRSSGGARYEQYF
TRBJ2-1	-	-	11	TRBV2	TGTGCCAGCAGTTACGCCAATGAGCAGTTCTTC	CASSYANEQFF
TRBJ2-2	-	-	14	TRBV11-1	TGTGCCAGCAGCATCCGGGACATCTCCGGGGAGCTGTTTTTT	CASSIRDISGELFF
TRBJ2-2	-	-	13	TRBV4-3	TGCGCCAGCAGCCCCAGGGTGACAGGGGAGCTGTTTTTT	CASSPRVTGELFF
TRBJ2-5	-	-	13	TRBV7-3	TGTGCCAGCAGTTACAACCGCGGGGAGACCCAGTACTTC	CASSYNRGETQYF
TRBJ2-7	-	-	13	TRBV2	TGTGCCAGAGTCGACAGAATTCTTTACGAGCAGTACTTC	CARVDRILYEQYF
TRBJ2-7	-	-	15	TRBV11-2	TGTGCCAGCAGCATACCGACAGGAGACGGCGCCGAGCAGTACTTC	CASSIPTGDGAEQYF
TRBJ2-5	TRBD1	-	16	TRBV15	TGTGCCACCAGCAGAGCCCCGGGACAGGGGTGGGAGACCCAGTACTTC	CATSRAPGQGWETQYF
TRBJ1-1	TRBD1	-	14	TRBV2	TGTGCCAGCAGTGAAGAGGACAGGGTAACTGAAGCTTTCTTT	CASSEEDRVTEAFF
TRBJ2-5	-	-	14	TRBV5-1	TGCGCCAGCAGCTCAGGACGGACACAAGAGACCCAGTACTTC	CASSSGRTQETQYF
TRBJ1-1	-	-	13	TRBV5-1	TGCGCCAGCAGCAAACAGGGGAACACTGAAGCTTTCTTT	CASSKQGNTEAFF
TRBJ2-3	-	-	14	TRBV19	TGTGCCAGTAGCCCGTGGGGGTACACAGATACGCAGTATTTT	CASSPWGYTDTQYF
TRBJ2-1	TRBD2	-	16	TRBV19	TGTGCCAGTAGTCTCCAAGGGGGACTAGCGGGCGAAGAGCAGTTCTTC	CASSLQGGLAGEEQFF
TRBJ2-5	TRBD2	-	15	TRBV10-3	TGTGCCATCAGGACAGACGGGGGGGCCAAAGAGACCCAGTACTTC	CAIRTDGGAKETQYF
TRBJ2-1	TRBD2	once	15	TRBV3-1/TRBV3-2	TGTGCCAGCAGCCAAGATCGGGCGGGGGGTGGAAAGCAGTTCTTC	CASSQDRAGGGKQFF
TRBJ2-5	-	-	14	TRBV9	TGTGCCAGCAGCGTACGTGGGGGGGCCGAGACCCAGTACTTC	CASSVRGGAETQYF
TRBJ1-2	-	-	14	TRBV2	TGTGCCAGCAGTGCCTCGACAGCTAACTATGGCTACACCTTC	CASSASTANYGYTF
TRBJ1-6	-	-	15	TRBV5-4	TGTGCCAGCAGCTTGGGGGCCCCGGGGGATTCACCCCTCCACTTT	CASSLGAPGDSPLHF
TRBJ2-1	-	-	12	TRBV12-3/TRBV12-4	TGTGCCAGCAAACGGCTAAATGATGAGCAGTTCTTC	CASKRLNDEQFF
TRBJ2-7	-	-	14	TRBV11-2	TGTGCCAGCAAGCCGAGGGGGGCCCACTACGAGCAGTACTTC	CASKPRGAHYEQYF
TRBJ1-4	-	-	14	TRBV9	TGTGCCAGCAGCAAGGACCTAGGGGCTGAAAAACTGTTTTTT	CASSKDLGAEKLFF
TRBJ2-6	-	once	15	TRBV19	TGTGCCAGTAGGGAGGGGGCTTCTGGGGCCAACGTCCTGACTTTC	CASREGASGANVLTF
TRBJ1-2	TRBD1	-	16	TRBV7-9	TGTGCCAGCAGCTTACTCCGGGCAGGGGGCCGCTATGGCTACACCTTC	CASSLLRAGGRYGYTF